The 32 T cell receptor beta chains in this list originate from one sample, sequenced in a study of T cells in localized non-small cell lung cancer (dated by TCRdb to 2018 to 2021). The library was produced with the immunoSEQ multiplex PCR assay. Not all clones reach the TCRdb copy of this immuneACCESS table, which keeps in-frame sequences only. Checked studies attribute under half of the gap to unresolved V genes and leave the rest unexplained. The sample table records 1,500 to 2,000 clones; about a quarter of these occur just once. The ten biggest clones cover roughly 18% of the sample. Specimen: lung tumor tissue, collected before any cancer treatment. Receptors were obtained from a man between 40 and 70 years old with stage I lung adenocarcinoma.

This clone was counted only a few times. This sequence joins TRBV11-3 and TRBJ2-2; D unclear. The CDR3 extends over 14 amino acids. Trimming stripped 5 bases from V and 9 bases from J, with 16 bases between. Germline loops: CDR1 SGHNT, CDR2 YENEEA. Here the CDR3 reads CASSKSLGGRELFF. The CDR3 DNA sequence: TGTGCCAGCAGCAAAAGTTTGGGTGGGAGGGAGCTGTTTTTT.

The rearrangement joins TRBV14 to TRBJ2-5; 9 positions agree with TRBD2. CDR3 length equals 17 residues. V lost 1 base, J lost 5 bases, and 11 bases stayed unmatched. Per germline, CDR1 SGHDN and CDR2 FVKESK. The CDR3 is CASSQGGREGREETQYF. The CDR3 DNA reads TGTGCCAGCAGCCAAGGAGGGCGGGAGGGCCGAGAGGAGACCCAGTACTTC.

This clone is labeled as medium-sized (0.01 to 0.1%). The chain is built from TRBV6-8 and TRBJ2-3; D gene ambiguous. V lost 5 bases to trimming and J lost 2 bases, with 8 bases between them. This CDR3 comprises 13 residues. Germline CDR1 and CDR2: MNHGY and SAAAGT. CDR3 nucleotide sequence: TGTGCCAGCAGTCGTACCCTCACAGATACGCAGTATTTT. Its protein is CASSRTLTDTQYF.

The chain is built from TRBV28 and TRBJ2-7; 7 nucleotides agree with TRBD1. Germline V CDR1 and CDR2: MDHEN, SYDVKM. The length of the CDR3 is 15 residues. The junction had 9 bases not matched to a gene; V was cut back by 5 bases and J by 2 bases. The CDR3 here is CASSVGTERAYEQYF. The CDR3, as DNA: TGTGCCAGCAGTGTAGGGACAGAAAGAGCCTACGAGCAGTACTTC.

This clone was detected only a few times. The genes are TRBV6-8 and TRBJ2-7; the D gene is possibly TRBD2 (6 bases). The CDR3 runs to 14 residues. Trimming removed 2 bases from V and 0 bases from J, with 8 bases in between. Germline CDR1 reads MNHGY; CDR2 reads SAAAGT. CDR3 in amino acids: CASSYDGSSYEQYF. DNA of the CDR3: TGTGCCAGCAGTTACGACGGGAGCTCCTACGAGCAGTACTTC.

This chain uses TRBV18 with TRBJ2-5; TRBD1 matches at 7 bases. CDR3 length: 15 amino acids. After removal of 1 base from V and 3 bases from J, the junction contained 5 bases not matched to a gene. Germline CDR1 is KGHSH and CDR2 is LQKENI. DNA of the CDR3: TGTGCCAGCTCACCACGATACGGGACAGAAGAGACCCAGTACTTC. As protein: CASSPRYGTEETQYF.

The CDR3 sequence is CASYRRDTGELFF. For the CDR3, the DNA is TGTGCCAGTTATCGGCGGGACACCGGGGAGCTGTTTTTT. The chain joins TRBV19 to TRBJ2-2; tentative D call: TRBD2 (5 bases). Germline CDR1 LNHDA, CDR2 SQIVND (reference sequence). The germline V and J ends were trimmed by 8 bases and 3 bases, with 10 bases remaining between them. This CDR3 comprises 13 residues.

This clone has more than one count but fewer than ten. This rearrangement joins TRBV28 to TRBJ2-1, with D possibly matching TRBD2 (6 bases). The CDR3 has 16 amino acids. Germline V CDR1 and CDR2: MDHEN, SYDVKM. Trimming left V 6 bases short and J 2 bases short, with 17 bases between. The CDR3 sequence is CASSSMWEATYNEQFF. CDR3 coding DNA: TGTGCCAGCAGCTCCATGTGGGAGGCAACCTACAATGAGCAGTTCTTC.

This clone has just a few counts. The chain is built from TRBV14 and TRBJ2-3, with D hard to call. The CDR3 consists of 11 residues. Trimming left V 5 bases short and J 2 bases short, with 2 bases between. The V gene's germline CDR1 is SGHDN and CDR2 FVKESK. The CDR3 coding sequence is TGTGCCAGCAGCATCACAGATACGCAGTATTTT. This translates into CASSITDTQYF.

V and J are TRBV19 and TRBJ2-7; the match to TRBD2 covers 8 bases. The V gene end was trimmed by 4 bases and the J gene end by 2 bases; junction bases not matched to a gene: 13. The length of the CDR3 is 17 residues. Germline CDR1 LNHDA, CDR2 SQIVND (reference sequence). CDR3 in amino acids: CASSKPQGLAGPYEQYF. The CDR3 bases are TGTGCCAGTAGTAAGCCCCAGGGTCTAGCGGGCCCCTACGAGCAGTACTTC.

The chain carries TRBV5-1 and TRBJ2-2; D gene uncertain. V was trimmed by 1 base and J by 8 bases, leaving 18 bases between them. Per germline, CDR1 SGHRS and CDR2 YFSETQ. CDR3 length: 16 residues. The CDR3 sequence is CASSLIARDPPGELFF. CDR3 in DNA: TGCGCCAGCAGCTTGATTGCCCGTGACCCTCCGGGGGAGCTGTTTTTT.

The sample holds a few counts of this clone. V and J are TRBV6-8 and TRBJ2-3; either TRBD1 or TRBD2 may supply D (7 bases each). The V end lost 6 bases, the J end lost 14 bases, and 33 bases lay between the germline ends. Germline V CDR1 and CDR2: MNHGY, SAAAGT. CDR3 size: 17 residues. The CDR3 DNA follows: TGTGCCAGCAGATCGGGGGGAGGGGGCACACCGACTGATACGTCGTATTTT. Protein: CASRSGGGGTPTDTSYF.

The sample holds a few counts of this clone. The J gene is TRBJ2-2, the V gene TRBV6-8, with TRBD2 identical over 7 bases. The CDR3 runs 13 residues. Germline assignment: CDR1 MNHGY and CDR2 SAAAGT. V shed 8 bases, J shed 3 bases, and the junction held 3 bases outside the gene matches. DNA for the CDR3: TGTGCCAGCCCTACTAGCGACACCGGGGAGCTGTTTTTT. Translated: CASPTSDTGELFF.

This chain uses TRBV29-1 with TRBJ1-5; 8 nucleotides align to TRBD1. Germline V lookup: CDR1 SQVTM, CDR2 ANQGSEA. This CDR3 is built from 15 residues. The ends lost 6 bases at V and 2 bases at J; junction bases unmatched: 9. Here the CDR3 DNA reads TGCAGCGTGGACATACAGGGGGGGGGCAATCAGCCCCAGCATTTT. It translates to CSVDIQGGGNQPQHF. The variable domain in full, completed from reference TRBV29-1 and TRBJ1-5, reads SAVISQKPSRDICQRGTSLTIQCQVDSQVTMMFWYRQQPGQSLTLIATANQGSEATYESGFVIDKFPISRPNLTFSTLTVSNMSPEDSSIYLCSVDIQGGGNQPQHFGDGTRLSIL.

The chain uses TRBV14 and TRBJ2-3; D is ambiguous. The CDR3 extends over 11 amino acids. Looked up from germline, CDR1 is SGHDN and CDR2 is FVKESK. Trimming cost V 8 bases and J 5 bases, with 8 bases left between them. CDR3 sequence reads: CASSSKDTQYF. CDR3 nucleotides: TGTGCCAGCTCATCAAAAGATACGCAGTATTTT.

The chain combines TRBV6-8 with TRBJ1-1; D not resolved. The V gene lost 8 bases and the J gene lost 6 bases, with 19 bases spanning the gap. The V gene's germline CDR1 is MNHGY and CDR2 SAAAGT. CDR3 length: 14 residues. CDR3 sequence (DNA): TGTGCCAGCCGTTTCACGGGTGCTTCACCTGAAGCTTTCTTT. As protein: CASRFTGASPEAFF.

This clone was seen a handful of times. The gene calls are TRBV28 and TRBJ2-5, with a tentative D call TRBD1 (6 bases). This CDR3 spans 13 amino acids. V was pared by 3 bases and J by 4 bases, with 9 bases between. Germline CDR1 MDHEN, CDR2 SYDVKM. This CDR3 is CASSFTGRETQYF. The CDR3 DNA is TGTGCCAGCAGTTTTACAGGGAGAGAGACCCAGTACTTC.

V is TRBV28 and J is TRBJ2-7; possible D gene TRBD2, 6 bases. V was clipped by 8 bases and J by 2 bases, with 19 bases between them. The CDR3 extends over 15 amino acids. CDR1 and CDR2 (germline): MDHEN, SYDVKM. The CDR3 spells CASGPGGHQTYEQYF. CDR3 sequence (DNA): TGTGCCAGCGGGCCCGGGGGTCACCAAACCTACGAGCAGTACTTC.

The sample holds a few counts of this clone. The chain recombines TRBV18 with TRBJ1-1; no reliable D call. The V end was cut by 0 bases, the J end by 0 bases, with 5 bases between. Germline V gives CDR1 KGHSH, CDR2 LQKENI. The length of the CDR3 is 14 residues. This CDR3 reads CASSPPTVNTEAFF. DNA for the CDR3: TGTGCCAGCTCACCACCAACGGTGAACACTGAAGCTTTCTTT. Variable domain in full (rest from reference TRBV18 and TRBJ1-1): NAGVMQNPRHLVRRRGQEARLRCSPMKGHSHVYWYRQLPEEGLKFMVYLQKENIIDESGMPKERFSAEFPKEGPSILRIQQVVRGDSAAYFCASSPPTVNTEAFFGQGTRLTVV.

This CDR3 reads CSVEEGINGYTF. In nucleotides, the CDR3 is TGCAGCGTTGAAGAGGGGATCAATGGCTACACCTTC. The chain joins TRBV29-1 to TRBJ1-2; unclear D gene. Trimming removed 0 bases at V and 6 bases at J, with 8 bases between. Germline assignment: CDR1 SQVTM and CDR2 ANQGSEA. The CDR3 runs to 12 residues.

This clone is medium-sized by share. The chain combines TRBV11-3 with TRBJ2-2; 8 nucleotides align to TRBD2. Germline V gene lookup returns CDR1 SGHNT and CDR2 YENEEA. J lost 0 bases, V lost 4 bases, and 7 bases had no gene match. CDR3 length: 17 amino acids. CDR3 in DNA: TGTGCCAGCAGCTGGGGGGGACTAGAGACGAACACCGGGGAGCTGTTTTTT. The encoded protein is CASSWGGLETNTGELFF.

The gene calls are TRBV6-8 and TRBJ2-3; D unclear. This CDR3 is 13 amino acids long. Trimming stripped 4 bases from V and 1 base from J, with 6 bases between. Germline CDR1 and CDR2: MNHGY and SAAAGT. CDR3 in DNA: TGTGCCAGCAGTTCTGGCGGCACAGATACGCAGTATTTT. It yields the protein CASSSGGTDTQYF.

This chain joins TRBV5-1 and TRBJ2-3; 15 positions agree with TRBD2. The CDR3 loop spans 19 amino acids. The trim removed 1 base at V and 5 bases at J, leaving 11 bases unmatched. Germline loops: CDR1 SGHRS, CDR2 YFSETQ. CDR3 in DNA: TGCGCCAGCAGCTTGAATGAACCCTGGGGACTAGCGGGAGGAGATACGCAGTATTTT. This gives the protein CASSLNEPWGLAGGDTQYF.

V usage is TRBV11-3 and J usage is TRBJ2-3, with D maybe TRBD1 (5 bases). Germline V CDR1 and CDR2: SGHNT, YENEEA. The CDR3 totals 14 residues. The V gene lost 5 bases and the J gene lost 4 bases, with 13 bases spanning the gap. CDR3 protein: CASSQLGHADTQYF. CDR3 DNA: TGTGCCAGCAGCCAATTGGGGCACGCAGATACGCAGTATTTT.

This chain joins TRBV9 and TRBJ2-4; 9 nucleotides line up with TRBD1. The CDR3 has 15 amino acids. V shed 0 bases and J 6 bases; nucleotides not matched to a gene: 4. Germline loops: CDR1 SGDLS, CDR2 YYNGEE. Written as DNA, the CDR3 is TGTGCCAGCAGCGTAGGGGGACAGGGAGGAAACATTCAGTACTTC. It specifies CASSVGGQGGNIQYF. The entire variable domain, with the rest obtained from reference TRBV9 and TRBJ2-4, is as follows: DSGVTQTPKHLITATGQRVTLRCSPRSGDLSVYWYQQSLDQGLQFLIQYYNGEERAKGNILERFSAQQFPDLHSELNLSSLELGDSALYFCASSVGGQGGNIQYFGAGTRLSVL.

This clone turned up a few times. The chain has TRBV12-2 and TRBJ2-3; TRBD2, the table's D call, lacks a check against the DNA. TRBV12-2 is a recognized pseudogene. The CDR3 loop spans 15 amino acids. The CDR3 region has the DNA TGTGCCTGTCTAGCTAGCGGGAGATTTTCGGATACGCAGTATTTT. This codes for CACLASGRFSDTQYF.

The rearrangement uses TRBV11-3 and TRBJ2-7, with 8 bases fitting TRBD2. Trimming at V came to 2 bases and at J to 0 bases, leaving 6 bases not matched to a gene. Germline CDR1 is SGHNT and CDR2 is YENEEA. This CDR3 contains 16 residues. The CDR3 DNA reads TGTGCCAGCAGCTTATCCCGCGGGGGGTCCTCCTACGAGCAGTACTTC. This encodes CASSLSRGGSSYEQYF.

The chain links TRBV5-1 to TRBJ2-5; D is possibly TRBD1 (5 bases). CDR1 is SGHRS, CDR2 YFSETQ, per germline. The CDR3 has 17 residues. V shed 0 bases and J shed 2 bases, with 17 bases lying between them. The CDR3 region has the DNA TGCGCCAGCAGCTTGGGGTTACGGACAACGTTTCAAGAGACCCAGTACTTC. Translating it yields CASSLGLRTTFQETQYF.

CDR3 amino acids: CASSQLSYGYTF. The CDR3 nucleotides are TGTGCCAGTAGTCAACTGTCCTATGGCTACACCTTC. The chain couples TRBV19 to TRBJ1-2, with unresolved D. In germline, CDR1 is LNHDA, CDR2 SQIVND (reference sequence). This CDR3 spans 12 amino acids. Trimming shortened V by 5 bases and J by 4 bases, and 8 bases separated the two germline ends.

This clone was counted a few times. The chain links TRBV14 to TRBJ2-7, with 10 bases fitting TRBD1. The junction had 17 bases not matched to a gene; V was cut back by 5 bases and J by 7 bases. The CDR3 covers 17 residues. Germline-derived CDR1 and CDR2 are SGHDN and FVKESK. Here the CDR3 reads CASSSLRGDRGLGEQYF. In DNA form, the CDR3 reads TGTGCCAGCAGCTCGCTCCGCGGCGACAGGGGGCTAGGGGAGCAGTACTTC.

This clone was detected only once. J is TRBJ2-7 and V is TRBV5-1; D gene ambiguous. The CDR3 runs 14 residues. Germline V gene data show CDR1 as SGHRS and CDR2 as YFSETQ. The V and J ends lost 1 base and 7 bases respectively, with 15 bases between them. The CDR3 nucleotides are TGCGCCAGCAGCTTGCGCGGATATCTGGGAGAGCAGTACTTC. Protein sequence: CASSLRGYLGEQYF.

The J gene is TRBJ2-1, the V gene TRBV11-3, with TRBD2 matching over 9 bases. This CDR3 is built from 15 residues. CDR1 is SGHNT and CDR2 is YENEEA in the germline V gene. V shed 2 bases, J shed 5 bases, and the junction held 4 bases outside the gene matches. The DNA of the CDR3 is TGTGCCAGCAGCTTACAAGCGGGAGGCCACAATGAGCAGTTCTTC. Its protein is CASSLQAGGHNEQFF.